This TCR beta chain was identified during a study of T cells in localized non-small cell lung cancer. Study results and limitations: Of the top 100 tumor clones, median approximately 50 were in adjacent lung, approximately 29 among its top 100. Uninvolved adjacent lung showed higher T cell clonality than tumor.

Produced via immunoSEQ multiplex PCR; TCRdb's table is partial and in-frame only. The table has about 60,000 clones, 90% seen once. This CDR3 is built from 16 residues. From germline, CDR1 is MNHNY and CDR2 SVGAGI (reference sequence). V shed 5 bases, J shed 4 bases, and the junction held 11 bases outside the gene matches. Concerning this clone: Its matching antigen is unknown.

This chain links TRBV6-6 with TRBJ2-5; 9 bases fit TRBD1. The material was peripheral blood, obtained before any cancer treatment. The TCR sequence derives from a woman aged 35 to 69 with stage I lung adenocarcinoma. The CDR3 is CASSLHGQGTRETQYF. The CDR3 nucleotides read TGTGCCAGCAGTCTGCACGGACAGGGGACGCGAGAGACCCAGTACTTC.